These 7 T cell receptor beta chains originate from one sample sequenced in a study of T cells in Graves' hyperthyroidism and ophthalmopathy. Amplification of TCR beta CDR3 regions used RNA as the template. First-round RT-PCR targeting the TCR CDR3 was performed with the HTBI primer set. MiXCR was run by TCRdb on the multiplex PCR reads, yielding one entry per CDR3 protein. Among roughly 630,000 distinct CDR3 sequences, 15% to 19% were seen once, and the ten largest hold around 7.8%. Sequenced: blood. Receptors originate from a woman aged 25 to 39 with Graves' hyperthyroidism.

This clonotype was seen repeatedly, ten times or more. This chain joins TRBV2 and TRBJ2-5, with a tentative D call TRBD2 (6 bases). CDR1 and CDR2 from the germline V gene are SNHLY and FYNNEI. This CDR3 spans 14 amino acids. V gave up 6 bases and J gave up 3 bases, with 14 bases separating them. The CDR3, as DNA: TGTGCCAGCAGGGACCCGGAGGGTAAAGAGACCCAGTACTTC. Translation: CASRDPEGKETQYF.

This clonotype was found many times. The V call is TRBV20-1, the J call TRBJ1-2, with TRBD1 matching over 8 bases. The CDR3 is made up of 13 amino acids. V was pared by 4 bases and J by 6 bases, with 7 bases of the junction left unmatched. Germline V gene lookup returns CDR1 DFQATT and CDR2 SNEGSKA (reference sequence). Here the CDR3 DNA reads TGCAGTGCTATAGGGGCAGGGGGCGATGGCTACACCTTC. Its protein is CSAIGAGGDGYTF.

Only a few counts were recorded for this clonotype. This rearrangement joins TRBV5-4 to TRBJ2-3; 11 positions match TRBD2. There are 16 residues in the CDR3. CDR1 and CDR2 (germline): SGHNT, YYREEE (reference sequence). Germline trimming cut 3 bases from V and 2 bases from J; bases unmatched to any gene: 5. The CDR3 spells CASSSVAGGPTDTQYF. DNA for the CDR3: TGTGCCAGCAGCTCGGTAGCGGGAGGGCCCACAGATACGCAGTATTTT.

The chain is built from TRBV20-1 and TRBJ2-3; tentatively, D is TRBD1 or TRBD2 (5 bases each). Trimming removed 0 bases at V and 2 bases at J, with 12 bases between. Germline V gene data show CDR1 as DFQATT and CDR2 as SNEGSKA (reference sequence). CDR3 length equals 15 residues. The CDR3 bases are TGCAGTGCTAGAGATCGGGGCGGCTACACAGATACGCAGTATTTT. It is translated as CSARDRGGYTDTQYF.

This chain joins TRBV19 and TRBJ2-3, with D possibly called TRBD1 or TRBD2 (5 bases each). Germline loops: CDR1 LNHDA, CDR2 SQIVND (reference sequence). The V gene lost 5 bases and the J gene lost 2 bases, with 11 bases spanning the gap. The CDR3 extends over 14 amino acids. CDR3 nucleotides: TGTGCCAGTAGTGGGGGACCACACACAGATACGCAGTATTTT. It encodes CASSGGPHTDTQYF. The whole variable domain, filled in from reference TRBV19 and TRBJ2-3, reads DGGITQSPKYLFRKEGQNVTLSCEQNLNHDAMYWYRQDPGQGLRLIYYSQIVNDFQKGDIAEGYSVSREKKESFPLTVTSAQKNPTAFYLCASSGGPHTDTQYFGPGTRLTVL.

This clonotype showed up many times. The V gene is TRBV11-2, the J gene TRBJ2-7; TRBD1 agrees at 9 bases. Germline V gives CDR1 SGHAT, CDR2 FQNNGV. There are 15 residues in the CDR3. V was pared by 5 bases and J by 5 bases, with 10 bases of the junction left unmatched. CDR3: CASSGLTGTGNEQYF. In nucleotides, the CDR3 is TGTGCCAGCAGCGGCCTAACCGGGACAGGGAACGAGCAGTACTTC.

V and J are TRBV18 and TRBJ2-2; D not certain. From germline, CDR1 is KGHSH and CDR2 LQKENI. V was shortened by 3 bases and J by 3 bases, with 8 bases between the two germline ends. The CDR3 is 14 residues long. The CDR3 protein is CASSPQKYTGELFF. The CDR3 DNA is TGTGCCAGCTCACCTCAGAAATACACCGGGGAGCTGTTTTTT.